The following is a T cell receptor (beta chain) sequence with its context. Its antigen is unidentified. This entry belongs to a study of cytomegalovirus exposure and HLA in healthy donors. Findings and caveats of the study: Later analysis identified a missense DCLRE1C variant that was linked to TCR beta V- and J-gene trimming.

In germline, CDR1 is MDHEN, CDR2 SYDVKM. V gave up 5 bases and J gave up 0 bases, with 8 bases separating them. The CDR3 is 14 residues long. The PCR contained 60 Vbeta and 13 Jbeta primers. Profiled with immunoSEQ multiplex PCR; TCRdb holds only in-frame clones, not every one. The repertoire includes about 130,000 clones, around 78% of them detected once, and approximately 2% sits in the top ten. This TCR derives from a man between 45 and 60 years old in good health and CMV-seronegative. V usage is TRBV28 and J usage is TRBJ1-3; possible D gene TRBD1, 5 bases. Sequencing was performed on PBMCs. The CDR3 is CASSTTDSGNTIYF. The CDR3 bases are TGTGCCAGCAGTACGACAGACTCTGGAAACACCATATATTTT.